One sample yielded the 25 T cell receptor beta chains listed below, sequenced in a study of blood T cell repertoires in COVID-19. Produced via immunoSEQ multiplex PCR; TCRdb's table is partial and in-frame only. This table holds some 70,000 clones, about 90% found once. What was sequenced was peripheral blood. These receptors came from a human donor with active COVID-19. The donor label of this sample is uncertain.

The chain recombines TRBV5-6 with TRBJ2-7, with 10 bases that match TRBD2. CDR3 length: 14 residues. Germline V lookup: CDR1 SGHDT, CDR2 YYEEEE. V shed 4 bases and J 5 bases; nucleotides not matched to a gene: 6. The CDR3 spells CASSLAGVWNEQYF. The CDR3, as DNA: TGTGCCAGCAGCCTAGCGGGAGTATGGAACGAGCAGTACTTC.

The CDR3 nucleotides are TGTGCCAGTAGTGGGGGACAGGACTTTAGGAGCACAGATACGCAGTATTTT. Translating it yields CASSGGQDFRSTDTQYF. J is TRBJ2-3 and V is TRBV19; 8 bases line up with TRBD1. The CDR3 spans 17 residues. CDR1 and CDR2 (germline): LNHDA, SQIVND (reference sequence). Losses at the gene ends were 5 bases for V and 0 bases for J; bases not matched to a gene: 10.

The chain employs TRBV28 and TRBJ2-2; 8 nucleotides match TRBD1. The CDR3 covers 13 residues. V shed 6 bases, J shed 8 bases, and the junction held 5 bases outside the gene matches. Germline values: CDR1 MDHEN, CDR2 SYDVKM. The CDR3 nucleotides are TGTGCCAGCAGGCAGGGGGCCGCGGGGGAGCTGTTTTTT. It encodes CASRQGAAGELFF. Looking up the rest from reference TRBV28 and TRBJ2-2 gives the full variable domain: DVKVTQSSRYLVKRTGEKVFLECVQDMDHENMFWYRQDPGLGLRLIYFSYDVKMKEKGDIPEGYSVSREKKERFSLILESASTNQTSMYLCASRQGAAGELFFGEGSRLTVL.

The genes are TRBV2 and TRBJ2-7; 8 nucleotides line up with TRBD1. After removal of 3 bases from V and 6 bases from J, the junction contained 13 bases not matched to a gene. From germline, CDR1 is SNHLY and CDR2 FYNNEI. CDR3 size: 16 residues. The CDR3 reads CASSDPPLDRVGEQYF. Here the CDR3 DNA reads TGTGCCAGCAGTGACCCACCATTGGACAGGGTTGGCGAGCAGTACTTC. Full variable domain (missing parts from reference TRBV2 and TRBJ2-7): EPEVTQTPSHQVTQMGQEVILRCVPISNHLYFYWYRQILGQKVEFLVSFYNNEISEKSEIFDDQFSVERPDGSNFTLKIRSTKLEDSAMYFCASSDPPLDRVGEQYFGPGTRLTVT.

The rearrangement joins TRBV19 to TRBJ1-5, with 8 positions matching TRBD1. Germline CDR1 reads LNHDA; CDR2 reads SQIVND (reference sequence). The CDR3 runs 16 residues. V dropped 2 bases and J dropped 6; count of bases not matched to a gene: 9. CDR3 loop: CASSISGQGSSQPQHF. CDR3 DNA: TGTGCCAGTAGTATATCAGGACAGGGTTCAAGTCAGCCCCAGCATTTT.

J is TRBJ2-3 and V is TRBV13, with 7 bases matching TRBD1. This CDR3 contains 15 residues. With 5 bases clipped from V and 1 base from J, the junction kept 6 bases outside the gene matches. The V gene's germline CDR1 is PRHDT and CDR2 FYEKMQ (reference sequence). In DNA, the CDR3 is TGTGCCAGCAGCATGACAGGGCGGCGCACAGATACGCAGTATTTT. This encodes CASSMTGRRTDTQYF.

The CDR3 nucleotides are TGTGCCACCGGGACAGGGTATAGCAATCAGCCCCAGCATTTT. It translates to CATGTGYSNQPQHF. The chain recombines TRBV24-1 with TRBJ1-5; 9 bases fit TRBD1. The CDR3 length is 14 residues. V lost 9 bases and J lost 0; bases outside the gene matches: 2. CDR1 and CDR2 (germline): KGHDR, SFDVKD.

The chain carries TRBV11-2 and TRBJ2-7, with a possible D match to TRBD2 (6 bases). V lost 5 bases, J lost 0 bases, and 20 bases lay in between. This CDR3 contains 17 residues. The V gene's germline CDR1 is SGHAT and CDR2 FQNNGV. For the CDR3, the DNA is TGTGCCAGCAGCCGCACCCCCCCGACTAGTCCCTCCTACGAGCAGTACTTC. Its protein product is CASSRTPPTSPSYEQYF.

The J gene is TRBJ2-7, the V gene TRBV7-9; 9 bases align to TRBD1. Germline CDR1 is SEHNR and CDR2 is FQNEAQ (reference sequence). The CDR3 covers 14 residues. The J segment lost 2 bases and the V segment lost 5 bases, leaving 4 bases of the junction unmatched. CDR3 region: CASSRDRVPYEQYF. For the CDR3, the DNA is TGTGCCAGCAGCCGGGACAGGGTCCCCTACGAGCAGTACTTC.

The chain's CDR3 is CASSLRTAEAFF. For the CDR3, the DNA is TGTGCCAGCAGTTTACGGACAGCTGAAGCTTTCTTT. The chain combines TRBV28 with TRBJ1-1, with a possible D match to TRBD1 (6 bases). The length of the CDR3 is 12 residues. The V gene's germline CDR1 is MDHEN and CDR2 SYDVKM. V lost 2 bases and J lost 6, with 7 bases in between.

V and J are TRBV28 and TRBJ2-7; D remains ambiguous. The CDR3 has 15 residues. The V end lost 3 bases, the J end lost 1 base, and 13 bases lay between the germline ends. Germline CDR1 reads MDHEN; CDR2 reads SYDVKM. This chain's CDR3 is CASSFSSGPSYEQYF. As DNA, the CDR3 is TGTGCCAGCAGTTTTTCGTCAGGCCCTTCCTACGAGCAGTACTTC.

The chain joins TRBV10-3 to TRBJ2-7, with a weak D call TRBD2 (5 bases). Germline V CDR1 and CDR2: ENHRY, SYGVKD. The V and J ends lost 2 bases and 5 bases respectively, with 19 bases between them. The CDR3 totals 16 residues. The CDR3: CAISEPSKGAGDEQYF. The DNA for the CDR3 is TGTGCCATCAGTGAGCCGTCGAAGGGAGCAGGCGACGAGCAGTACTTC.

The gene calls are TRBV7-7 and TRBJ2-3; 7 positions agree with TRBD2. Unmatched junction bases numbered 1, after V lost 1 base and J lost 0 bases. Germline loops: CDR1 SSHAT, CDR2 FNYEAQ (reference sequence). The CDR3 extends over 15 amino acids. CDR3 bases: TGTGCCAGCAGCTTAGGACTAGCTAGCACAGATACGCAGTATTTT. It encodes CASSLGLASTDTQYF. Combining the CDR3 with reference TRBV7-7 and TRBJ2-3 gives the whole variable domain GAGVSQSPRYKVTKRGQDVTLRCDPISSHATLYWYQQALGQGPEFLTYFNYEAQPDKSGLPSDRFSAERPEGSISTLTIQRTEQRDSAMYRCASSLGLASTDTQYFGPGTRLTVL.

This rearrangement joins TRBV15 to TRBJ2-1; D is possibly TRBD2 (6 bases). With 9 bases removed from V and 4 bases from J, the gap between germline ends came to 16 bases. The CDR3 length is 14 residues. CDR1 LNHNV and CDR2 YYDKDF come from the germline V gene (reference sequence). The CDR3 region has the DNA TGTGCCACAGGGCCCTGGCGGGATTACAATGAGCAGTTCTTC. Residues: CATGPWRDYNEQFF.

V is TRBV9 and J is TRBJ2-1; 8 nucleotides align to TRBD2. The J segment lost 0 bases and the V segment lost 3 bases, leaving 2 bases of the junction unmatched. CDR3 length: 15 residues. Germline lookup yields CDR1 SGDLS and CDR2 YYNGEE. The CDR3 loop is CASSGSGSSYNEQFF. CDR3 DNA sequence: TGTGCCAGCAGCGGGAGCGGGAGCTCCTACAATGAGCAGTTCTTC.

The V call is TRBV19, the J call TRBJ2-5; D remains unclear. V lost 5 bases, J lost 5 bases, and 9 bases lay in between. CDR3 length: 12 residues. Germline assignment: CDR1 LNHDA and CDR2 SQIVND (reference sequence). The CDR3 loop reads CASSSRWETQYF. CDR3 bases: TGTGCCAGTAGTTCTAGGTGGGAGACCCAGTACTTC.

This clone appeared a single time. The genes are TRBV7-2 and TRBJ1-1; D is undetermined. V was clipped by 3 bases and J by 5 bases, with 13 bases between them. The CDR3 extends over 14 amino acids. Germline-derived CDR1 and CDR2 are SGHTA and FQGNSA. Here the CDR3 DNA reads TGTGCCAGCAGCTTTATACCGGGGAGGACTGAAGCTTTCTTT. Translating it yields CASSFIPGRTEAFF.

This clone was recorded only once. The CDR3 nucleotides are TGTGCCAGCTCACCCTACAGGGACAGGTTAAGTCCTGGGGCCAACGTCCTGACTTTC. This translates into CASSPYRDRLSPGANVLTF. The chain combines TRBV18 with TRBJ2-6; 8 positions match TRBD1. This CDR3 is 19 amino acids long. The germline V gene encodes CDR1 KGHSH and CDR2 LQKENI. With 3 bases clipped from V and 2 bases from J, the junction kept 12 bases outside the gene matches.

This chain links TRBV5-1 with TRBJ2-1; TRBD2 matches 9 bases. V lost 1 base, J lost 5 bases, and 10 bases stayed unmatched. The CDR3 has 17 residues. Germline CDR1 SGHRS, CDR2 YFSETQ. The CDR3 is CASSLWGASGADNEQFF. CDR3 coding DNA: TGCGCCAGCAGCTTGTGGGGGGCTAGCGGGGCTGACAATGAGCAGTTCTTC.

This sequence joins TRBV23-1 and TRBJ2-3; D may be TRBD1 (6 bases). TRBV23-1 falls under the ORF class, with uncertain function. The CDR3 covers 17 residues. Deletions cut 8 bases from V and 3 bases from J, with 24 bases between. The DNA of the CDR3 is TGCGCCAGCCATCGTTCCCGGACAGCGCGAGGAACAGATACGCAGTATTTT. Translating it yields CASHRSRTARGTDTQYF.

The chain employs TRBV29-1 and TRBJ2-7; weak D call: TRBD2 (6 bases). Germline CDR1 is SQVTM and CDR2 is ANQGSEA. There are 12 residues in the CDR3. Trimming cost V 7 bases and J 2 bases, with 12 bases left between them. The CDR3 here is CSGGASAYEQYF. The CDR3 nucleotides are TGCAGCGGAGGGGCTAGCGCCTACGAGCAGTACTTC.

The chain has TRBV19 and TRBJ2-5; TRBD2 matches 9 bases. The CDR3 covers 15 residues. Germline V CDR1 and CDR2: LNHDA, SQIVND (reference sequence). V shed 4 bases, J shed 5 bases, and the junction held 8 bases outside the gene matches. Written as DNA, the CDR3 is TGTGCCAGTAGTAATAGCGGGAGTGCATTGGAGACCCAGTACTTC. Protein product: CASSNSGSALETQYF.

This rearrangement joins TRBV30 to TRBJ1-2; D might be TRBD1 (5 bases). Looked up from germline, CDR1 is GTSNPN and CDR2 is SVGIG (reference sequence). The V end was cut by 0 bases, the J end by 0 bases, with 20 bases between. The CDR3 has 18 residues. CDR3 loop: CAWSVPLSGVRPNYGYTF. Here the CDR3 DNA reads TGTGCCTGGAGTGTACCATTATCGGGGGTTAGACCTAACTATGGCTACACCTTC.

This clone occurred a few times. This sequence joins TRBV27 and TRBJ1-2, with D maybe TRBD1 (5 bases). CDR1 and CDR2 from the germline V gene are MNHEY and SMNVEV (reference sequence). The length of the CDR3 is 15 residues. Between the trimmed V and J ends, which lost 1 base and 7 bases, there was a span of 16 bases. The CDR3 here is CASSLFSGGSGGYTF. As DNA, the CDR3 is TGTGCCAGCAGTTTATTCTCGGGGGGAAGTGGTGGCTACACCTTC.

This chain joins TRBV25-1 and TRBJ1-4; possible D gene TRBD1, 5 bases. The germline V gene encodes CDR1 MGHDK and CDR2 SYGVNS. The germline V and J ends were trimmed by 6 bases and 11 bases, with 16 bases remaining between them. There are 13 residues in the CDR3. The CDR3 DNA sequence: TGTGCCAGCAGGGGGGGTGGGCGCGCGAAACTGTTTTTT. It encodes CASRGGGRAKLFF.